This paragraph covers one T cell receptor (beta chain) sequence. Original methodology: The assay estimated nucleated cells by amplifying reference gene primers. Libraries were prepared by immunoSEQ multiplex PCR; TCRdb keeps only in-frame clonotypes and omits some of them. The DNA gave D and trimming, while V, J and clone size come from that table. This sample has about 40,000 clones, with nearly 90% found just once. These data are taken from a study of blood T cell repertoires in COVID-19. At the level of the study: From the United States, Italy and Spain came samples of acute and convalescent COVID-19. The cDNA or gDNA used as material had been derived from T cells, B-cell-depleted T cells, or PBMCs.

V shed 3 bases and J shed 1 base, with 7 bases lying between them. This CDR3 is 15 amino acids long. Germline lookup yields CDR1 SGHDN and CDR2 FVKESK. The source of this sequence is a man in his 70s with active COVID-19. V gene TRBV14 combines with J gene TRBJ2-6; D uncertain. The source material was peripheral blood. CDR3: CASSQRLSGANVLTF. In nucleotides, the CDR3 is TGTGCCAGCAGCCAGCGGCTGTCTGGGGCCAACGTCCTGACTTTC. The variable domain in full, with the rest retrieved from reference TRBV14 and TRBJ2-6, is EAGVTQFPSHSVIEKGQTVTLRCDPISGHDNLYWYRRVMGKEIKFLLHFVKESKQDESGMPNNRFLAERTGGTYSTLKVQPAELEDSGVYFCASSQRLSGANVLTFGAGSRLTVL.